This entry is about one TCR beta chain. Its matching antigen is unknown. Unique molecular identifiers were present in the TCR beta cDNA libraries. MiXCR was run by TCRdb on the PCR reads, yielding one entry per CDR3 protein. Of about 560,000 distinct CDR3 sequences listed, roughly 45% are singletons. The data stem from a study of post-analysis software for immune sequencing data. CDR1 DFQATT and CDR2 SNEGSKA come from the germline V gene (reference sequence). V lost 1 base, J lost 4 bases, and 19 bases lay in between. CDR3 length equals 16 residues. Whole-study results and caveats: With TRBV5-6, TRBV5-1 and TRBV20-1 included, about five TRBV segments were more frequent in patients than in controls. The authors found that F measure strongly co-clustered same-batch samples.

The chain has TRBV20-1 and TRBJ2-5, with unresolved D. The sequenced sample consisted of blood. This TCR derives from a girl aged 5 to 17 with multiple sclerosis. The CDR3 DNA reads TGCAGTGCTAGAGTTGTGGCCGACCTGAGACCAGAGACCCAGTACTTC. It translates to CSARVVADLRPETQYF.